The clone carrying this TCR beta chain came up a few times. The data originate from a study of memory CD4+ T cells and cytomegalovirus serostatus. Only in-frame clones appear in the TCRdb table, and some are missing; sequencing was by immunoSEQ multiplex PCR. Of approximately 49,000 clones listed, roughly 80% are singletons. With 1 base removed from V and 4 bases from J, the gap between germline ends came to 7 bases. The CDR3 has 13 residues. Germline values: CDR1 LNHDA, CDR2 SQIVND (reference sequence). Single viable CD3+CD4+CD8-CD45RO+ cells were sorted as the memory CD4+ T cells. This receptor was taken from an adult in good health and CMV-seronegative. The specimen sequenced was memory CD4+ T cells from blood. The chain uses TRBV19 and TRBJ1-1; unclear D gene. The CDR3 sequence: CASSIGWSTEAFF. The CDR3 DNA sequence: TGTGCCAGTAGTATAGGCTGGAGCACTGAAGCTTTCTTT.